This TCR beta chain emerged from a study of blood T cells in healthy people across ages. Broader study findings: Per-million-T-cell TCR beta diversity fell roughly linearly with age.

The second PCR ran roughly 7 to 11 cycles with a sample-barcoded 5' primer and J-beta primers. Each cDNA molecule carried a tag from a template-switch adaptor that contained 12 random nucleotides. TCRdb re-called the 5' RACE reads with MiXCR, one entry per CDR3 protein. The repertoire holds roughly 560,000 distinct CDR3 sequences, with under 30% as singletons. This CDR3 region has 15 residues. Germline CDR1 is MRHNA and CDR2 is SNTAGT. V lost 0 bases and J lost 2, with 9 bases in between. Concerning this clonotype itself: The antigen is not known.

A further study also used this sample, focusing on T cells of mothers and their children.

The TCR comes from a boy younger than 18 in good health. Input material: blood. This chain uses TRBV6-4 with TRBJ2-3; possible D gene TRBD1, 6 bases. The CDR3, as DNA: TGTGCCAGCAGTGACTCTCCAGGGGTCACAGATACGCAGTATTTT. This sequence encodes CASSDSPGVTDTQYF.